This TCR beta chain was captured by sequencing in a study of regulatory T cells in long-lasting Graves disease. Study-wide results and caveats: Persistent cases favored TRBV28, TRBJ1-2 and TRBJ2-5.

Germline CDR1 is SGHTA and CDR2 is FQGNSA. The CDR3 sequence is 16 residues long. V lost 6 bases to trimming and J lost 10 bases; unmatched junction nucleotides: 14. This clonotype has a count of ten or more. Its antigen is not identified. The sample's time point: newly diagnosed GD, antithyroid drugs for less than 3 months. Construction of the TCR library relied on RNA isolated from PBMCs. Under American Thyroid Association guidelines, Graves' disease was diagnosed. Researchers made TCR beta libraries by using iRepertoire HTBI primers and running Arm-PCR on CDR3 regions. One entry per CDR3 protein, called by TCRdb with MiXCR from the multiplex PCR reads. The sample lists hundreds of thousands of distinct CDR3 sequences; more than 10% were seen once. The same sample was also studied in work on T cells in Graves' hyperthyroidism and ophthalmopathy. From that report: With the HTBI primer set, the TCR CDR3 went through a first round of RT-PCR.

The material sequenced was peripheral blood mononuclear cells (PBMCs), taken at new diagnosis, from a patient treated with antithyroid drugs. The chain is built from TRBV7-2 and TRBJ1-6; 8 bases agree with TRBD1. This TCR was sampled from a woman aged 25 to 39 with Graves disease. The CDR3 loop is CASSVGQGRGGSPLHF. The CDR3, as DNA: TGTGCCAGCAGTGTCGGACAGGGCCGAGGAGGCTCACCCCTCCACTTT. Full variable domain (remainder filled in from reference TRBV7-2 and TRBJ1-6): GAGVSQSPSNKVTEKGKDVELRCDPISGHTALYWYRQSLGQGLEFLIYFQGNSAPDKSGLPSDRFSAERTGGSVSTLTIQRTQQEDSAVYLCASSVGQGRGGSPLHFGNGTRLTVT.